This T cell receptor beta chain came from a study of blood T cell repertoires in COVID-19. Study-level background: Collection of acute and convalescent COVID-19 samples took place in the United States, Italy and Spain.

Per the original data handling: Estimation of nucleated cell counts relied on the amplification of reference gene primers. Clones were read by immunoSEQ multiplex PCR, and TCRdb kept only the in-frame ones, dropping some. That table supplies the V and J calls and clone size; D and trimming were determined from the DNA. Among 200,000 to 300,000 clones, more than 70% were seen once, and the ten largest hold 2% to 2.5%. Germline-derived CDR1 and CDR2 are SEHNR and FQNEAQ (reference sequence). The CDR3 length is 14 residues. V lost 8 bases, J lost 4 bases, and 15 bases lay in between. The source of this sequence is a woman aged 50 to 60 with acute or convalescent COVID-19. The sequenced material came from peripheral blood. This chain connects TRBV7-9 to TRBJ2-1; D unclear. The CDR3 sequence is CASQAGGDYNEQFF. DNA of the CDR3: TGTGCCAGCCAAGCCGGCGGAGATTACAATGAGCAGTTCTTC.